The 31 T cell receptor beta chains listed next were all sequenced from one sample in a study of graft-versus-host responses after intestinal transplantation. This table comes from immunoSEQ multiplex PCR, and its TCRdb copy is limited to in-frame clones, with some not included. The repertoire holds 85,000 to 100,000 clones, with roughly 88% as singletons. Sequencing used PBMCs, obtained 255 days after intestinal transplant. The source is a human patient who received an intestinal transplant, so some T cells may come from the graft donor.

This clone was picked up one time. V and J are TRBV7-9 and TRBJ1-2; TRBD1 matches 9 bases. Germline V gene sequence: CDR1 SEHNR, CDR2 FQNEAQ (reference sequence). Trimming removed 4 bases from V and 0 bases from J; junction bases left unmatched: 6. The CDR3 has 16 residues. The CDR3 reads CASSSGQGTTNYGYTF. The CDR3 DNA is TGTGCCAGCAGCTCTGGACAGGGGACAACTAACTATGGCTACACCTTC.

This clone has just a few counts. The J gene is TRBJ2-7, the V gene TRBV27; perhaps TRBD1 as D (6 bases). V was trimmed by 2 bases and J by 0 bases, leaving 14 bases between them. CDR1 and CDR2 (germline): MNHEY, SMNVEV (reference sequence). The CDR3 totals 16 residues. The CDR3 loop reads CASSLLPGHLSYEQYF. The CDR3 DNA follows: TGTGCCAGCAGTTTACTCCCGGGACACCTCTCCTACGAGCAGTACTTC.

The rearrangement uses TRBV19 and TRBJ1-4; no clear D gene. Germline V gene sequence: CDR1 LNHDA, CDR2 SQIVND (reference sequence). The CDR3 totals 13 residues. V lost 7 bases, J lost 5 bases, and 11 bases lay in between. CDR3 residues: CASKHRPNEKLFF. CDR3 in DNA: TGTGCCAGTAAGCACCGACCAAATGAAAAACTGTTTTTT.

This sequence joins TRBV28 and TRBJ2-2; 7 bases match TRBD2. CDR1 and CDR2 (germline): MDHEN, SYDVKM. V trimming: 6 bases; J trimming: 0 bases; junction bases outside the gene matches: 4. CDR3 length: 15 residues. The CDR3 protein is CASSPAGANTGELFF. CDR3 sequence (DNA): TGTGCCAGCAGCCCCGCGGGGGCGAACACCGGGGAGCTGTTTTTT.

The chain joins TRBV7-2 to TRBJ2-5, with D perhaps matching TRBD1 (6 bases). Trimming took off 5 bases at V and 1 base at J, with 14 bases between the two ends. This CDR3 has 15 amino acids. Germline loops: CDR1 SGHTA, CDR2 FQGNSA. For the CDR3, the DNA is TGTGCCAGCAGCACCCAAGGGACAAGCCAAGAGACCCAGTACTTC. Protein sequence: CASSTQGTSQETQYF.

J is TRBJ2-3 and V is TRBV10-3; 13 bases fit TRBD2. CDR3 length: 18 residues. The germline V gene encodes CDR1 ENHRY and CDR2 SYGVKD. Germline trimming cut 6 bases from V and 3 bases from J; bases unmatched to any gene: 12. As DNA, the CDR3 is TGTGCCATCAGACCTACTAGCGGGGGGGCCGGGAAGACAGATACGCAGTATTTT. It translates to CAIRPTSGGAGKTDTQYF.

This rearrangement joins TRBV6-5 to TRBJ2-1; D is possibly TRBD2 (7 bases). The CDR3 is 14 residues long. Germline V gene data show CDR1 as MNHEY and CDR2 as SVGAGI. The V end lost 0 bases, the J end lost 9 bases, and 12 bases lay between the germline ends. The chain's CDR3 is CASSYSPGEGEQFF. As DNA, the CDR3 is TGTGCCAGCAGTTACTCCCCAGGGGAGGGTGAGCAGTTCTTC.

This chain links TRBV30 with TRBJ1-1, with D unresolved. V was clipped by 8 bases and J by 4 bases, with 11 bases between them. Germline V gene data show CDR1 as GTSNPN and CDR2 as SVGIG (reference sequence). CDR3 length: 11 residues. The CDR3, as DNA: TGTGCCAATAGTGTCGGCACTGAAGCTTTCTTT. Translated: CANSVGTEAFF.

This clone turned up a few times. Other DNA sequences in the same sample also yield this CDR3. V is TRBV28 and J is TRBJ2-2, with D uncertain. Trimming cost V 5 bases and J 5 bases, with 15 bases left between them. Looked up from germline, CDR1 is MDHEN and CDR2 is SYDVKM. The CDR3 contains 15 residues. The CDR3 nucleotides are TGTGCCAGCAGTCTCCGTGACACCTTTACCGGGGAGCTGTTTTTT. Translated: CASSLRDTFTGELFF.

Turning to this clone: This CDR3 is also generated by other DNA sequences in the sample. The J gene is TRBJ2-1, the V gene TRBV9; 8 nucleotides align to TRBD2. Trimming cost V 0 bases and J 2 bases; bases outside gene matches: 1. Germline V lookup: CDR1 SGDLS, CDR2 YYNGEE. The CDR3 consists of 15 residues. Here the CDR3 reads CASSVAGGPYNEQFF. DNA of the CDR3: TGTGCCAGCAGCGTAGCGGGGGGGCCCTACAATGAGCAGTTCTTC.

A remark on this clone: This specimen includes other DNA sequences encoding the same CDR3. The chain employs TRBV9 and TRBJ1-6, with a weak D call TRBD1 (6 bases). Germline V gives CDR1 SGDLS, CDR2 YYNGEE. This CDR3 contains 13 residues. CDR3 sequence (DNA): TGTCGGGGGGGCCGGAGGGATAATTCACCCCTCCACTTT. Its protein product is CRGGRRDNSPLHF. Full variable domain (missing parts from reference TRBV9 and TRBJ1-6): DSGVTQTPKHLITATGQRVTLRCSPRSGDLSVYWYQQSLDQGLQFLIQYYNGEERAKGNILERFSAQQFPDLHSELNLSSLELGDSALYFCRGGRRDNSPLHFGNGTRLTVT.

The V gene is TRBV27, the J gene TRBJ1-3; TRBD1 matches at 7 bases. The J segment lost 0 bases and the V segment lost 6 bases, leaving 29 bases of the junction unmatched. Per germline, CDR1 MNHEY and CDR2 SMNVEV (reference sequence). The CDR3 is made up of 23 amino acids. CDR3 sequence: CASRPIRSGTDITHYISGNTIYF. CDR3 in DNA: TGTGCCAGCAGACCTATACGATCCGGGACAGACATAACCCACTATATCTCTGGAAACACCATATATTTT.

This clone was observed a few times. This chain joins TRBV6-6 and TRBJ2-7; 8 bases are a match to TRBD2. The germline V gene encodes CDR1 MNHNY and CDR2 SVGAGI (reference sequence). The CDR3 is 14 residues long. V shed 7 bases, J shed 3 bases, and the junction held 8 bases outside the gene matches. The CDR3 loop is CASTPAGGLYEQYF. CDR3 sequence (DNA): TGTGCCAGCACCCCGGCGGGGGGCCTCTACGAGCAGTACTTC.

CDR3 residues: CASRQGVDNEQFF. The CDR3 nucleotides read TGTGCCAGCAGGCAGGGCGTAGACAATGAGCAGTTCTTC. J is TRBJ2-1 and V is TRBV6-5, with a tentative D call TRBD1 (5 bases). The CDR3 consists of 13 residues. CDR1 and CDR2 from the germline V gene are MNHEY and SVGAGI. V lost 6 bases and J lost 5, with 11 bases in between.

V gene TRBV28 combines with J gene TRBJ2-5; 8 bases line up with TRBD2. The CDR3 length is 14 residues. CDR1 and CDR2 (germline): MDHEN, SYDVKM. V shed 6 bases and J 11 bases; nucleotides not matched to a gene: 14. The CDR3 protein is CASRNKRELGEQYF. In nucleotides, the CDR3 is TGTGCCAGCAGAAACAAGCGGGAGCTAGGGGAGCAGTACTTC.

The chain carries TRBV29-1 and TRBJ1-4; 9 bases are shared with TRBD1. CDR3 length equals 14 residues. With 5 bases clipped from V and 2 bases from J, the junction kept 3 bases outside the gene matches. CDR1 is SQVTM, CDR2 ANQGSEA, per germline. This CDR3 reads CSVLQGATNEKLFF. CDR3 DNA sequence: TGCAGCGTTTTACAGGGGGCGACTAATGAAAAACTGTTTTTT.

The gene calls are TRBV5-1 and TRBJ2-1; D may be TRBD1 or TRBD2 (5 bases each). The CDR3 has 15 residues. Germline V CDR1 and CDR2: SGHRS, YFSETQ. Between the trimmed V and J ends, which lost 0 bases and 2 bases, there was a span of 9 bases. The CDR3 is CASSLAGTAYNEQFF. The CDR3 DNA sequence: TGCGCCAGCAGCTTGGCGGGGACGGCCTACAATGAGCAGTTCTTC.

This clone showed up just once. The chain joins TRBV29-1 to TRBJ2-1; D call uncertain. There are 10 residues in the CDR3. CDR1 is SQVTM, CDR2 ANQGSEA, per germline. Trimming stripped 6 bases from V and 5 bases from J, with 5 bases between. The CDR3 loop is CSVGNNEQFF. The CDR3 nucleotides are TGCAGCGTGGGGAACAATGAGCAGTTCTTC.

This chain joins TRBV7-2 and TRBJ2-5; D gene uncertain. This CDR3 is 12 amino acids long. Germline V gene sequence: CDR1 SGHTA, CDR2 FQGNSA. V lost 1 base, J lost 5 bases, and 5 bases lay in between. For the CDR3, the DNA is TGTGCCAGCAGCTTAGTTCGGGAGACCCAGTACTTC. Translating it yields CASSLVRETQYF.

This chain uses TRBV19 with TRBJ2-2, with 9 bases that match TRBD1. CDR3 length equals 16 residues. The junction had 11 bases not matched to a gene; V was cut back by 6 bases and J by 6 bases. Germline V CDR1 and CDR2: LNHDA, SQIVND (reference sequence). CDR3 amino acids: CASRQPRDRVAGELFF. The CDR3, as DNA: TGTGCCAGTAGACAACCGCGGGACAGGGTCGCCGGGGAGCTGTTTTTT.

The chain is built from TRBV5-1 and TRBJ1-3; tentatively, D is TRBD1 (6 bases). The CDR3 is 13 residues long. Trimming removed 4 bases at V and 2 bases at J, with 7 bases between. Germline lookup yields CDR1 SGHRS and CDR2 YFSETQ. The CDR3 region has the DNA TGCGCCAGCAGCCCAGGGGCTGGAAACACCATATATTTT. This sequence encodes CASSPGAGNTIYF.

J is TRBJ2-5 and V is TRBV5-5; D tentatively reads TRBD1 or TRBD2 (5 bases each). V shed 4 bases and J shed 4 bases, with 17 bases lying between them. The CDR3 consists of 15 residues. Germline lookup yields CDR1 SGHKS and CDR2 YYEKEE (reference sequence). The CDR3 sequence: CASSLTWGEGETQYF. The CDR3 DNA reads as TGTGCCAGCAGCCTTACGTGGGGCGAGGGAGAGACCCAGTACTTC.

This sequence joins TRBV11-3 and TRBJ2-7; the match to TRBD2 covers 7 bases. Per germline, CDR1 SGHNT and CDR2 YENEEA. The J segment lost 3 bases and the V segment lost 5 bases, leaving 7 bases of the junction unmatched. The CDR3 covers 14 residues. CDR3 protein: CASSLGAGFYEQYF. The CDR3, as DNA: TGTGCCAGCAGCCTAGGAGCGGGGTTCTACGAGCAGTACTTC. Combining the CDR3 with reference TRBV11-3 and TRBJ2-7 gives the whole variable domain EAGVVQSPRYKIIEKKQPVAFWCNPISGHNTLYWYLQNLGQGPELLIRYENEEAVDDSQLPKDRFSAERLKGVDSTLKIQPAELGDSAVYLCASSLGAGFYEQYFGPGTRLTVT.

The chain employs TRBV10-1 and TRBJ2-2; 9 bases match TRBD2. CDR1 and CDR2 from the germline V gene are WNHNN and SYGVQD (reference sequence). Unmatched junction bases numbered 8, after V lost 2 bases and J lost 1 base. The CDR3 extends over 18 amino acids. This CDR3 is CASSEKVPSGVNTGELFF. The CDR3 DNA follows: TGCGCCAGCAGTGAGAAAGTCCCTAGCGGGGTGAACACCGGGGAGCTGTTTTTT.

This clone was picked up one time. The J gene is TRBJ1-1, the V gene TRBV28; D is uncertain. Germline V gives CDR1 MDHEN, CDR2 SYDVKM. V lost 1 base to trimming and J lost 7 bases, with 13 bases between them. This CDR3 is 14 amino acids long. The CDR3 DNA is TGTGCCAGCAGTTTATACCCGACAATGCTTGAAGCTTTCTTT. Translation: CASSLYPTMLEAFF.

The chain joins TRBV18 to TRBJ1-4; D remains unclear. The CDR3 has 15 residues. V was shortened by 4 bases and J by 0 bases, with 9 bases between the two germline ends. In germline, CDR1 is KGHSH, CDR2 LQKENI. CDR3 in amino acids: CASSLQESTNEKLFF. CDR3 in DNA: TGTGCCAGCTCACTCCAGGAGTCAACTAATGAAAAACTGTTTTTT.

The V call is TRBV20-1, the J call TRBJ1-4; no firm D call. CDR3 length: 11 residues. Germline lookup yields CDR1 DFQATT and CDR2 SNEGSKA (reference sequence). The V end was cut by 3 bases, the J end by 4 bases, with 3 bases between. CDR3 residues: CSARDNEKLFF. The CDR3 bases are TGCAGTGCTAGGGATAATGAAAAACTGTTTTTT.

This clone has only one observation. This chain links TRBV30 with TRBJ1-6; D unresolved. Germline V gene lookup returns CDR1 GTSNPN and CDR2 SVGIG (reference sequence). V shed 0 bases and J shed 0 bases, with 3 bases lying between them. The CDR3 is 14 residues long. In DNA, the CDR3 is TGTGCCTGGAGTGTAAACTCCTATAATTCACCCCTCCACTTT. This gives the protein CAWSVNSYNSPLHF.

This CDR3 is CASSLELTGQGNTIYF. The CDR3 region has the DNA TGCGCCAGCAGCTTAGAGTTGACAGGGCAAGGAAACACCATATATTTT. The V call is TRBV5-1, the J call TRBJ1-3; TRBD1 agrees at 7 bases. Germline V gene sequence: CDR1 SGHRS, CDR2 YFSETQ. V shed 2 bases and J 4 bases; nucleotides not matched to a gene: 9. The CDR3 consists of 16 residues.

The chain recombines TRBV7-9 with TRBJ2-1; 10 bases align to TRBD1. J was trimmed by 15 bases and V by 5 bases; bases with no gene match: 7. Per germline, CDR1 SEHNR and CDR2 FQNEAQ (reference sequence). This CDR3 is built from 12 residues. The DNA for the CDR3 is TGTGCCAGCAGCCCAGACAGGGGGCGGAGGTTCTTC. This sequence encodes CASSPDRGRRFF.

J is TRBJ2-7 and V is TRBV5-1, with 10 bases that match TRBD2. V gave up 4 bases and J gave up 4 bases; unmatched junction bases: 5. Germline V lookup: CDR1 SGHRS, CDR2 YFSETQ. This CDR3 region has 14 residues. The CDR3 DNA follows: TGCGCCAGCAGCAGGACTAGCGGAGGTTACGAGCAGTACTTC. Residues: CASSRTSGGYEQYF.